This passage covers 24 T cell receptor beta chains from one sample sequenced in a study of spatial heterogeneity in lung cancer. Broader study findings: Higher tumor mutation counts went along with higher counts of expanded intratumoral alpha and beta TCRs.

The time point is: sample taken at primary tumor resection. For these TCRs, the target antigens are not known. TCRdb reanalysed the 5' RACE reads using MiXCR and keeps one entry per CDR3 protein. The data contain 9,200 or so distinct CDR3 sequences, roughly 8.4% of them singletons. The input for sequencing was lung tumor tissue, taken at surgery. These receptors all stem from a male donor with early-stage non-small cell lung cancer.

The table lists this clonotype with many counts. The chain combines TRBV5-4 with TRBJ2-5, with D tentatively TRBD2 (6 bases). V was trimmed by 4 bases and J by 1 base, leaving 14 bases between them. The CDR3 totals 15 residues. Germline V gene lookup returns CDR1 SGHNT and CDR2 YYREEE (reference sequence). CDR3 amino acids: CASSLGRGSQETQYF. For the CDR3, the DNA is TGTGCCAGCAGCCTGGGACGGGGGAGCCAAGAGACCCAGTACTTC.

This clonotype was found a few times. The chain joins TRBV2 to TRBJ1-2; D is possibly TRBD1 (5 bases). The CDR3 extends over 13 amino acids. Germline lookup yields CDR1 SNHLY and CDR2 FYNNEI. Trimming pared 9 bases from V and 5 bases from J, leaving 16 bases between. CDR3 nucleotides: TGTGCCAGTCAGGGCCCCGCCGTTTATGGCTACACCTTC. Its translation: CASQGPAVYGYTF. The full variable domain, completed using reference TRBV2 and TRBJ1-2, is EPEVTQTPSHQVTQMGQEVILRCVPISNHLYFYWYRQILGQKVEFLVSFYNNEISEKSEIFDDQFSVERPDGSNFTLKIRSTKLEDSAMYFCASQGPAVYGYTFGSGTRLTVV.

This clonotype appeared many times. The genes are TRBV6-6 and TRBJ1-6; the D gene is possibly TRBD1 (6 bases). The germline V and J ends were trimmed by 6 bases and 7 bases, with 10 bases remaining between them. This CDR3 region has 13 residues. Germline V CDR1 and CDR2: MNHNY, SVGAGI (reference sequence). The CDR3 spells CASSPTGNSPLHF. CDR3 DNA sequence: TGTGCCAGCAGCCCTACAGGGAATTCACCCCTCCACTTT.

Ten or more counts support this clonotype. CDR3 in amino acids: CATRGTIVRETQYF. The CDR3 nucleotides read TGTGCCACCCGTGGGACGATCGTTCGAGAGACCCAGTACTTC. This chain uses TRBV28 with TRBJ2-5; D could derive from TRBD1 or TRBD2 (5 bases each). Between the trimmed V and J ends, which lost 10 bases and 4 bases, there was a span of 19 bases. CDR3 length: 14 amino acids. Per the germline V gene, CDR1 is MDHEN and CDR2 is SYDVKM.

This clonotype was seen repeatedly, ten times or more. The chain has TRBV28 and TRBJ1-1; no reliable D call. This CDR3 spans 10 amino acids. Germline CDR1 is MDHEN and CDR2 is SYDVKM. Between the trimmed V and J ends, which lost 6 bases and 8 bases, there was a span of 7 bases. The CDR3, as DNA: TGTGCCAGCAGCTTCAGGGAAGCTTTCTTT. It translates to CASSFREAFF.

At least ten counts were recorded for this clonotype. V and J are TRBV5-1 and TRBJ2-1; D perhaps matches TRBD2 (6 bases). The CDR3 loop spans 15 amino acids. Germline CDR1 and CDR2: SGHRS and YFSETQ. Trimming stripped 0 bases from V and 9 bases from J, with 16 bases between. Here the CDR3 DNA reads TGCGCCAGCAGCTTGGTGGCGGGTAGCGGCGGTGAGCAGTTCTTC. It encodes CASSLVAGSGGEQFF.

This clonotype was seen at least ten times. The chain is built from TRBV5-5 and TRBJ1-2; 8 bases fit TRBD1. V lost 0 bases, J lost 4 bases, and 8 bases stayed unmatched. The CDR3 loop spans 16 amino acids. CDR1 is SGHKS and CDR2 is YYEKEE in the germline V gene (reference sequence). The CDR3 sequence: CASSLVRAGGRYGYTF. CDR3 sequence (DNA): TGTGCCAGCAGCTTGGTTCGGGCAGGGGGCCGCTATGGCTACACCTTC.

The chain couples TRBV5-6 to TRBJ1-3, with D unresolved. The CDR3 spans 15 residues. The V end was cut by 4 bases, the J end by 7 bases, with 18 bases between. The germline CDR1 and CDR2 sequences are SGHDT and YYEEEE. The CDR3 is CASSTGAGPSNTIYF. The CDR3 DNA reads as TGTGCCAGCAGCACTGGAGCGGGTCCCTCTAACACCATATATTTT.

This clonotype was observed a handful of times. This CDR3 reads CASGLVGQGEMNTEAFF. CDR3 coding DNA: TGTGCTAGTGGTTTGGTAGGACAGGGGGAAATGAACACTGAAGCTTTCTTT. The chain has TRBV12-5 and TRBJ1-1; 10 nucleotides line up with TRBD1. V shed 0 bases, J shed 0 bases, and the junction held 4 bases outside the gene matches. This CDR3 comprises 17 residues. The germline V gene has CDR1 LGHNT and CDR2 FRNRAP.

The chain couples TRBV6-5 to TRBJ2-3; 7 nucleotides align to TRBD1. The CDR3 sequence is 16 residues long. V shed 4 bases, J shed 7 bases, and the junction held 14 bases outside the gene matches. Germline V lookup: CDR1 MNHEY, CDR2 SVGAGI. DNA for the CDR3: TGTGCCAGCAGTTCCCTAACGGGGACAGATCGAAATACGCAGTATTTT. This translates into CASSSLTGTDRNTQYF.

CDR3 nucleotide sequence: TGCGCCAGCAGCAACCCGGGAAACGTCCCGTATGAAAAACTGTTTTTT. Translated: CASSNPGNVPYEKLFF. The chain is built from TRBV5-1 and TRBJ1-4, with unresolved D. Trimming removed 4 bases from V and 6 bases from J, with 19 bases in between. Germline V gives CDR1 SGHRS, CDR2 YFSETQ. This CDR3 contains 16 residues.

A few counts support this clonotype. J is TRBJ2-1 and V is TRBV11-3; 7 bases align to TRBD2. After removal of 1 base from V and 2 bases from J, the junction contained 2 bases not matched to a gene. Germline CDR1 is SGHNT and CDR2 is YENEEA. The CDR3 is 15 residues long. The CDR3 protein is CASSLGAGAYNEQFF. The CDR3 DNA is TGTGCCAGCAGCTTAGGCGCGGGAGCCTACAATGAGCAGTTCTTC. Using reference TRBV11-3 and TRBJ2-1 for the parts outside the CDR3, the full variable domain is EAGVVQSPRYKIIEKKQPVAFWCNPISGHNTLYWYLQNLGQGPELLIRYENEEAVDDSQLPKDRFSAERLKGVDSTLKIQPAELGDSAVYLCASSLGAGAYNEQFFGPGTRLTVL.

In this sample, this clonotype turned up many times. V usage is TRBV4-1 and J usage is TRBJ2-7; 7 bases map to TRBD1. The CDR3 is made up of 13 amino acids. Trimming cost V 3 bases and J 4 bases; bases outside gene matches: 3. CDR1 MGHRA and CDR2 YSYEKL come from the germline V gene. The CDR3 nucleotides read TGCGCCAGCAGCCAGGACAGGCAATACGAGCAGTACTTC. Amino acids: CASSQDRQYEQYF.

J is TRBJ2-2 and V is TRBV5-1; the match to TRBD2 covers 8 bases. Germline CDR1 is SGHRS and CDR2 is YFSETQ. V shed 1 base and J 7 bases; nucleotides not matched to a gene: 9. The CDR3 runs 16 residues. DNA for the CDR3: TGCGCCAGCAGCTTGAAATTGAGCGGGAGCATCGGGGAGCTGTTTTTT. It encodes CASSLKLSGSIGELFF.

This clonotype was counted ten times or more. The chain recombines TRBV2 with TRBJ1-1; D is perhaps TRBD1 (6 bases). V was cut by 6 bases and J by 6 bases, with 23 bases left in between. Germline V gene sequence: CDR1 SNHLY, CDR2 FYNNEI. The CDR3 has 16 residues. The CDR3 here is CASSVLRRGVRPEAFF. In DNA, the CDR3 is TGTGCCAGCAGCGTCCTCCGGAGGGGGGTTCGGCCTGAAGCTTTCTTT.

This clonotype was seen many times. This chain links TRBV18 with TRBJ2-7, with 7 bases aligning to TRBD1. V trimming: 4 bases; J trimming: 3 bases; junction bases outside the gene matches: 6. CDR1 and CDR2 (germline): KGHSH, LQKENI. The CDR3 sequence is 14 residues long. The CDR3 nucleotides read TGTGCCAGCTCACTCCGGGACAGCCTCTACGAGCAGTACTTC. Translation gives CASSLRDSLYEQYF.

Sample share makes this clonotype medium-sized. CDR3 sequence reads: CASSLKGGSDQHF. The CDR3 nucleotides are TGTGCCAGCAGCTTGAAGGGAGGGTCCGACCAGCATTTT. This rearrangement joins TRBV5-6 to TRBJ1-5; D gene uncertain. The CDR3 extends over 13 amino acids. Germline V CDR1 and CDR2: SGHDT, YYEEEE. Trimming cost V 1 base and J 12 bases, with 14 bases left between them.

This clonotype was observed many times. The chain couples TRBV27 to TRBJ2-2; 7 bases are shared with TRBD1. Germline CDR1 is MNHEY and CDR2 is SMNVEV (reference sequence). The CDR3 consists of 16 residues. With V trimmed by 3 bases and J by 0 bases, 4 bases remained unmatched. The CDR3 nucleotides are TGTGCCAGCAGTTTCATCGACAGGGCGAACACCGGGGAGCTGTTTTTT. Its translation: CASSFIDRANTGELFF.

This clonotype was recorded many times. V is TRBV29-1 and J is TRBJ2-5; D remains unclear. V lost 2 bases, J lost 2 bases, and 12 bases lay in between. CDR1 SQVTM and CDR2 ANQGSEA come from the germline V gene. The CDR3 spans 14 residues. The CDR3 DNA sequence: TGCAGCGTTGAACTGCGGCAGCAGCAAGAGACCCAGTACTTC. Its protein is CSVELRQQQETQYF.

This clonotype was counted many times. This chain connects TRBV5-1 to TRBJ2-2; maybe TRBD2 (6 bases). Germline loops: CDR1 SGHRS, CDR2 YFSETQ. The ends were cut back, 6 bases at V and 4 bases at J, with 10 bases in the middle. The CDR3 length is 13 residues. The CDR3 protein is CASNTGVTGELFF. The CDR3 nucleotides read TGCGCCAGCAACACGGGGGTCACCGGGGAGCTGTTTTTT. The variable domain in full, completed from reference TRBV5-1 and TRBJ2-2, reads KAGVTQTPRYLIKTRGQQVTLSCSPISGHRSVSWYQQTPGQGLQFLFEYFSETQRNKGNFPGRFSGRQFSNSRSEMNVSTLELGDSALYLCASNTGVTGELFFGEGSRLTVL.

This rearrangement joins TRBV5-4 to TRBJ2-1, with TRBD2 matching 10 bases. V was pared by 3 bases and J by 2 bases, with 5 bases of the junction left unmatched. This CDR3 contains 16 residues. Germline V lookup: CDR1 SGHNT, CDR2 YYREEE (reference sequence). Written as DNA, the CDR3 is TGTGCCAGCAGCTATAGCGGGGGGCGGGCCTACAATGAGCAGTTCTTC. Translating gives CASSYSGGRAYNEQFF.

This clonotype has ten or more counts. The V and J genes are TRBV7-3 and TRBJ2-6; D is unresolved. Germline V CDR1 and CDR2: SGHTA, FQGTGA. V lost 0 bases to trimming and J lost 4 bases, with 4 bases between them. The CDR3 length is 14 residues. The CDR3 nucleotides read TGTGCCAGCAGCTTAACGGCCGGGGCCAACGTCCTGACTTTC. Its protein is CASSLTAGANVLTF.

The sample holds many counts of this clonotype. The J gene is TRBJ1-2, the V gene TRBV29-1; 9 bases are a match to TRBD1. With 6 bases clipped from V and 6 bases from J, the junction kept 5 bases outside the gene matches. The CDR3 sequence is 12 residues long. The V gene's germline CDR1 is SQVTM and CDR2 ANQGSEA. The CDR3, as DNA: TGCAGCGTGAGGGACAGGGAAGATGGCTACACCTTC. Its protein is CSVRDREDGYTF.

By proportion, this clonotype is large (0.1 to 1%). This chain uses TRBV27 with TRBJ2-1; perhaps TRBD2 as D (6 bases). There are 15 residues in the CDR3. The V gene's germline CDR1 is MNHEY and CDR2 SMNVEV (reference sequence). V shed 5 bases and J shed 1 base, with 12 bases lying between them. The CDR3 protein is CASSPGLLSYNEQFF. The CDR3 DNA reads TGTGCCAGCAGTCCAGGACTATTATCCTACAATGAGCAGTTCTTC.